Below are 16 T cell receptor beta chains sequenced from a single sample in a study. Treg sorting used a CD4+CD25+CD127-/low gate. TCRdb fed the 5' RACE reads into MiXCR, producing one record per CDR3 protein. The table lists 50,000 to 70,000 distinct CDR3 sequences, less than 25% of them singletons. Sequencing was done on a sample of tumor-infiltrating Tregs sorted from the breast tumor. These receptors were obtained from a female donor with breast cancer.

The chain joins TRBV5-1 to TRBJ2-6; tentatively, D is TRBD1 or TRBD2 (5 bases each). Germline assignment: CDR1 SGHRS and CDR2 YFSETQ. V was clipped by 0 bases and J by 1 base, with 14 bases between them. The CDR3 totals 18 residues. The CDR3 is CASSLEAGSFSGANVLTF. CDR3 DNA: TGCGCCAGCAGCTTGGAGGCAGGGAGTTTTTCTGGGGCCAACGTCCTGACTTTC.

This clonotype was observed many times. This chain joins TRBV20-1 and TRBJ1-6, with D perhaps matching TRBD1 (5 bases). The germline V gene encodes CDR1 DFQATT and CDR2 SNEGSKA (reference sequence). The CDR3 has 14 amino acids. Trimming stripped 2 bases from V and 9 bases from J, with 14 bases between. This CDR3 reads CSARRGPIFSPLHF. Written as DNA, the CDR3 is TGCAGTGCTAGAAGGGGCCCCATATTTTCACCCCTCCACTTT.

The chain has TRBV20-1 and TRBJ2-2; a possible D gene is TRBD2 (5 bases). The CDR3 is made up of 13 amino acids. The germline gives CDR1 DFQATT, CDR2 SNEGSKA (reference sequence). V was clipped by 0 bases and J by 7 bases, with 9 bases between them. CDR3 nucleotide sequence: TGCAGTGCTAGAGATGGAGGAGGCGGGGAGCTGTTTTTT. It codes for CSARDGGGGELFF.

The CDR3 DNA is TGCGCCAGCAGCTTGGGGCCAGGGGGTACTAACTATGGCTACACCTTC. Translation gives CASSLGPGGTNYGYTF. J is TRBJ1-2 and V is TRBV5-1; 7 bases are shared with TRBD1. The J segment lost 0 bases and the V segment lost 0 bases, leaving 5 bases of the junction unmatched. Germline V gene lookup returns CDR1 SGHRS and CDR2 YFSETQ. The CDR3 covers 16 residues.

There are many counts of this clonotype. V is TRBV15 and J is TRBJ2-7; D is ambiguous. Germline V CDR1 and CDR2: LNHNV, YYDKDF (reference sequence). This CDR3 is built from 13 residues. Trimming removed 3 bases at V and 4 bases at J, with 10 bases between. CDR3 DNA: TGTGCCACCAGCAGGCCCCAAGGGTACGAGCAGTACTTC. As protein: CATSRPQGYEQYF. The full variable domain, with the rest looked up from reference TRBV15 and TRBJ2-7, is DAMVIQNPRYQVTQFGKPVTLSCSQTLNHNVMYWYQQKSSQAPKLLFHYYDKDFNNEADTPDNFQSRRPNTSFCFLDIRSPGLGDTAMYLCATSRPQGYEQYFGPGTRLTVT.

Many counts were recorded for this clonotype. The chain joins TRBV6-5 to TRBJ1-5; 7 nucleotides match TRBD1. J was trimmed by 2 bases and V by 5 bases; bases with no gene match: 9. The CDR3 is 16 amino acids. Per germline, CDR1 MNHEY and CDR2 SVGAGI. CDR3 in amino acids: CASSRRDRVGNQPQHF. In DNA form, the CDR3 reads TGTGCCAGCAGTCGGAGAGACAGGGTCGGCAATCAGCCCCAGCATTTT.

The V call is TRBV28, the J call TRBJ2-4; a possible D gene is TRBD1 (6 bases). With 5 bases removed from V and 8 bases from J, the gap between germline ends came to 13 bases. CDR3 length: 13 amino acids. Germline CDR1 is MDHEN and CDR2 is SYDVKM. Here the CDR3 reads CASSRGGADIQYF. Written as DNA, the CDR3 is TGTGCCAGCAGTCGAGGGGGTGCAGACATTCAGTACTTC.

This clonotype has a handful of counts. This chain's CDR3 is CASSLMQNTEAFF. The CDR3 DNA reads as TGCGCCAGCAGCTTGATGCAGAACACTGAAGCTTTCTTT. This chain connects TRBV5-1 to TRBJ1-1, with D uncertain. Germline lookup yields CDR1 SGHRS and CDR2 YFSETQ. This CDR3 has 13 residues. V shed 1 base and J shed 1 base, with 5 bases lying between them.

This clonotype has just a few counts. V and J are TRBV4-3 and TRBJ1-4; the D is unclear. Per germline, CDR1 LGHNA and CDR2 YSLEER. The CDR3 sequence is 14 residues long. With 1 base removed from V and 7 bases from J, the gap between germline ends came to 10 bases. CDR3 DNA: TGCGCCAGCAGCCAAGGCGACACCACTGAAAAACTGTTTTTT. Translating gives CASSQGDTTEKLFF.

The chain joins TRBV6-2 or TRBV6-3 to TRBJ1-5; TRBD1 is a possible D gene (5 bases). Germline lookup yields CDR1 MNHEY and CDR2 SVGEGT. The V end was cut by 2 bases, the J end by 6 bases, with 11 bases between. There are 14 residues in the CDR3. CDR3 sequence (DNA): TGTGCCAGCAGTTACCCGAGGGGCGGTCAGCCCCAGCATTTT. Translating gives CASSYPRGGQPQHF.

This clonotype has only a few counts. The rearrangement uses TRBV20-1 and TRBJ1-6, with D possibly TRBD1 on 5 matching bases. Per the germline V gene, CDR1 is DFQATT and CDR2 is SNEGSKA (reference sequence). The CDR3 sequence is 16 residues long. The V end lost 1 base, the J end lost 4 bases, and 14 bases lay between the germline ends. The DNA of the CDR3 is TGCAGTGCTAGAGGGGACGGAGCACCTTATAATTCACCCCTCCACTTT. This sequence encodes CSARGDGAPYNSPLHF.

This clonotype was found many times. The V and J genes are TRBV28 and TRBJ1-1; possibly TRBD1 for D (5 bases). CDR3 size: 15 residues. Germline V gene sequence: CDR1 MDHEN, CDR2 SYDVKM. Trimming took 5 bases from V and 5 from J, leaving 18 bases between them. CDR3 residues: CASSAPLGGWTEAFF. DNA for the CDR3: TGTGCCAGCAGTGCCCCTTTGGGGGGTTGGACTGAAGCTTTCTTT.

This clonotype appeared a few times. A junction end diverges from the germline sequence, so it may reflect a read error. The CDR3 DNA follows: TGTGCCAGCAGTTTATATGTTATGGTGAAGAACGCCGGGGAGCTGTTTTTT. Translation gives CASSLYVMVKNAGELFF. The chain recombines TRBV28 with TRBJ2-2; D not resolved. CDR1 and CDR2 from the germline V gene are MDHEN and SYDVKM. CDR3 length: 17 amino acids. The full variable domain, rest sourced from reference TRBV28 and TRBJ2-2, is DVKVTQSSRYLVKRTGEKVFLECVQDMDHENMFWYRQDPGLGLRLIYFSYDVKMKEKGDIPEGYSVSREKKERFSLILESASTNQTSMYLCASSLYVMVKNAGELFFGEGSRLTVL.

This clonotype has a handful of counts. V usage is TRBV28 and J usage is TRBJ2-7; 7 bases are a match to TRBD2. Germline values: CDR1 MDHEN, CDR2 SYDVKM. Trimming took 8 bases from V and 0 from J; bases not matched to a gene: 7. This CDR3 contains 14 residues. The CDR3 DNA reads TGTGCCAGCGCCGCCGGCGGGAGCTCCTACGAGCAGTACTTC. Translated, it gives CASAAGGSSYEQYF.

This clonotype was seen at least ten times. This chain links TRBV5-1 with TRBJ1-5; D gene ambiguous. This CDR3 contains 12 residues. The V gene's germline CDR1 is SGHRS and CDR2 YFSETQ. V was trimmed by 0 bases and J by 7 bases, leaving 5 bases between them. The chain's CDR3 is CASSLDAQPQHF. The CDR3 region has the DNA TGCGCCAGCAGCTTGGATGCACAGCCCCAGCATTTT.

Here the CDR3 reads CASSLAGGADYETQYF. The CDR3, as DNA: TGCGCCAGCAGCCTCGCAGGGGGCGCGGATTATGAGACCCAGTACTTC. This sequence joins TRBV4-1 and TRBJ2-5; 8 bases map to TRBD1. J was trimmed by 5 bases and V by 4 bases; bases with no gene match: 12. CDR1 is MGHRA and CDR2 is YSYEKL in the germline V gene. The CDR3 runs 16 residues.